This entry lists 15 T cell receptor beta chains sequenced from one sample in a study of T cells in Graves' hyperthyroidism and ophthalmopathy. TCR beta CDR3 regions were amplified from RNA transcripts. During a first-round RT-PCR of the TCR CDR3, the HTBI primer set was used. Via MiXCR, TCRdb re-called the multiplex PCR reads, giving one row per CDR3 protein. The profile covers some 92,000 distinct CDR3 sequences, with about 40% appearing a single time and about a tenth taken by the ten largest. Input material: peripheral blood or thyroid tissue (not recorded which). These receptors originate from a woman aged 25-40 years with Graves' hyperthyroidism.

Many counts were recorded for this clonotype. The rearrangement uses TRBV20-1 and TRBJ1-3; 8 bases align to TRBD1. This CDR3 comprises 13 residues. V shed 6 bases, J shed 1 base, and the junction held 2 bases outside the gene matches. Germline-derived CDR1 and CDR2 are DFQATT and SNEGSKA (reference sequence). The DNA for the CDR3 is TGCAGTGCCTGGGACAGGTCTGGAAACACCATATATTTT. It translates to CSAWDRSGNTIYF.

The V call is TRBV9, the J call TRBJ1-3; D gene uncertain. Trimming removed 3 bases at V and 0 bases at J, with 10 bases between. The CDR3 loop spans 15 amino acids. The germline V gene has CDR1 SGDLS and CDR2 YYNGEE. The CDR3 is CASSATFRSGNTIYF. CDR3 nucleotide sequence: TGTGCCAGCAGCGCCACGTTCCGCTCTGGAAACACCATATATTTT.

This clonotype was seen ten or more times. This rearrangement joins TRBV28 to TRBJ1-6; unclear D gene. The length of the CDR3 is 12 residues. Germline V gene data show CDR1 as MDHEN and CDR2 as SYDVKM. V was clipped by 3 bases and J by 10 bases, with 7 bases between them. CDR3 sequence reads: CASSLRISPLHF. The CDR3 DNA reads as TGTGCCAGCAGTTTGCGGATCTCACCCCTCCACTTT. The whole variable domain, filled in from reference TRBV28 and TRBJ1-6, reads DVKVTQSSRYLVKRTGEKVFLECVQDMDHENMFWYRQDPGLGLRLIYFSYDVKMKEKGDIPEGYSVSREKKERFSLILESASTNQTSMYLCASSLRISPLHFGNGTRLTVT.

This chain uses TRBV5-1 with TRBJ1-3; D might be TRBD1 (5 bases). Germline assignment: CDR1 SGHRS and CDR2 YFSETQ. V gave up 2 bases and J gave up 0 bases, with 12 bases separating them. There are 16 residues in the CDR3. The CDR3 region is CASSFGTTPSGNTIYF. CDR3 DNA: TGCGCCAGCAGCTTTGGGACTACCCCCTCTGGAAACACCATATATTTT.

The table lists this clonotype with a few counts. V and J are TRBV12-3 or TRBV12-4 and TRBJ2-5; the match to TRBD2 covers 12 bases. The CDR3 is made up of 17 amino acids. The trim removed 6 bases at V and 1 base at J, leaving 9 bases unmatched. DNA for the CDR3: TGTGCCAGCAGCCCTCCTGGACTAGCGGGACTCCAAGAGACCCAGTACTTC. Protein product: CASSPPGLAGLQETQYF.

J is TRBJ1-4 and V is TRBV7-8, with 9 positions matching TRBD1. This CDR3 spans 14 amino acids. Per the germline V gene, CDR1 is SGHVS and CDR2 is FQNEAQ. The ends lost 5 bases at V and 7 bases at J; junction bases unmatched: 5. The CDR3 bases are TGTGCCAGCAGCCAACAGGGGGCGGGTGAAAAACTGTTTTTT. This sequence encodes CASSQQGAGEKLFF. The complete variable domain, with remaining parts taken from reference TRBV7-8 and TRBJ1-4, reads GAGVSQSPRYKVAKRGQDVALRCDPISGHVSLFWYQQALGQGPEFLTYFQNEAQLDKSGLPSDRFFAERPEGSVSTLKIQRTQQEDSAVYLCASSQQGAGEKLFFGSGTQLSVL.

In the case of this clonotype: This could be a read error, since a much larger clone is one nucleotide away. The chain employs TRBV27 and TRBJ1-2, with a weak D call TRBD1 (5 bases). The germline V and J ends were trimmed by 5 bases and 6 bases, with 13 bases remaining between them. The CDR3 sequence is 13 residues long. CDR1 and CDR2 (germline): MNHEY, SMNVEV (reference sequence). DNA for the CDR3: TGTGCCAGCAGTCGGCGGGGCAGAAATGGCTACACCTTC. It is translated as CASSRRGRNGYTF.

This clonotype was detected ten times or more. This sequence joins TRBV4-1 and TRBJ1-1; D gene unclear. V lost 3 bases, J lost 3 bases, and 14 bases lay in between. This CDR3 is built from 15 residues. Germline V gene lookup returns CDR1 MGHRA and CDR2 YSYEKL. CDR3 in amino acids: CASSHPSSGDTEAFF. For the CDR3, the DNA is TGCGCCAGCAGCCACCCATCCTCCGGAGACACTGAAGCTTTCTTT.

This clonotype has a count of ten or more. V is TRBV28 and J is TRBJ2-2; 9 bases line up with TRBD2. V lost 5 bases and J lost 3; bases outside the gene matches: 1. The CDR3 has 14 amino acids. The germline V gene encodes CDR1 MDHEN and CDR2 SYDVKM. The CDR3 DNA sequence: TGTGCCAGCAGTGTAGCGGGGGACACCGGGGAGCTGTTTTTT. Protein: CASSVAGDTGELFF.

This chain joins TRBV10-3 and TRBJ2-7; TRBD1 is a possible D gene (6 bases). The V and J ends lost 3 bases and 6 bases respectively, with 18 bases between them. CDR1 ENHRY and CDR2 SYGVKD come from the germline V gene. The CDR3 has 15 residues. The CDR3 DNA is TGTGCCATCAGTGAATTACAGGGACGGAGCCGCGAGCAGTACTTC. This translates into CAISELQGRSREQYF.

The genes are TRBV11-3 and TRBJ2-5, with 11 bases fitting TRBD2. Germline V lookup: CDR1 SGHNT, CDR2 YENEEA. This CDR3 is 15 amino acids long. V lost 4 bases, J lost 4 bases, and 5 bases stayed unmatched. The CDR3 region has the DNA TGTGCCAGCAGCTATAGCGGGAGGGCCAGAGAGACCCAGTACTTC. It yields the protein CASSYSGRARETQYF.

This clonotype was seen just once. A much more abundant neighbour one base away suggests this may be a read error. The V gene is TRBV2, the J gene TRBJ1-3; D is unclear. V lost 6 bases, J lost 6 bases, and 12 bases lay in between. This CDR3 spans 13 amino acids. Germline V gene sequence: CDR1 SNHLY, CDR2 FYNNEI. CDR3 sequence: CASSQDEINTIYF. The CDR3 region has the DNA TGTGCCAGCAGCCAAGACGAAATAAACACCATATATTTT.

This clonotype was counted at least ten times. The gene calls are TRBV27 and TRBJ2-7; D tentatively reads TRBD1 or TRBD2 (5 bases each). The V gene lost 3 bases and the J gene lost 2 bases, with 14 bases spanning the gap. Germline V gene sequence: CDR1 MNHEY, CDR2 SMNVEV (reference sequence). The CDR3 totals 15 residues. The CDR3 DNA is TGTGCCAGCAGTTTGTTCGGCCAGGGACCCTACGAGCAGTACTTC. It encodes CASSLFGQGPYEQYF.

This chain uses TRBV11-1 with TRBJ2-5; D is uncertain. Trimming removed 3 bases at V and 2 bases at J, with 7 bases between. This CDR3 is 13 amino acids long. Germline CDR1 reads SGHAT; CDR2 reads FQDESV (reference sequence). The CDR3 DNA sequence: TGTGCCAGCAGCTTCGCAGAACAAGAGACCCAGTACTTC. Translation: CASSFAEQETQYF.

This clonotype turned up a few times. The chain carries TRBV11-2 and TRBJ1-2, with a weak D call TRBD1 (6 bases). V lost 4 bases to trimming and J lost 6 bases, with 15 bases between them. Germline CDR1 is SGHAT and CDR2 is FQNNGV. The CDR3 is 14 amino acids. Here the CDR3 reads CASSSLQGRDGYTF. The CDR3 DNA reads TGTGCCAGCAGCTCTTTACAGGGAAGGGATGGCTACACCTTC.